The present T cell receptor beta chain was sequenced within a study of T cells in Graves' hyperthyroidism and ophthalmopathy. Study at large: Before any treatment, at initial diagnosis, peripheral blood was collected. Study-wide findings and caveats: By a 13 V-J model, ophthalmopathy was set apart from stable hyperthyroidism. Most clonotypes that expanded in the thyroid above 0.001 also showed up in blood.

Germline-derived CDR1 and CDR2 are SGHRS and YFSETQ. The V gene lost 0 bases and the J gene lost 0 bases, with 13 bases spanning the gap. The CDR3 covers 16 residues. Researchers took RNA transcripts and amplified the TCR beta CDR3 regions from them. First-round RT-PCR targeting the TCR CDR3 was performed with the HTBI primer set. TCRdb re-derived calls from the multiplex PCR reads in MiXCR, one entry per CDR3 protein. The sample contains some 550,000 distinct CDR3 sequences, less than 25% of which appear only once. This clonotype came up many times. Antigen unknown. Orbital computed tomography, thyroid ultrasound, serum thyroxine and TRAb, and clinical symptoms together informed the diagnoses.

This rearrangement joins TRBV5-1 to TRBJ2-7, with a weak D call TRBD1 (5 bases). Sequences were obtained from blood. This TCR was sampled from a young man with Graves' hyperthyroidism. The CDR3 sequence: CASSLGQRSSSYEQYF. CDR3 nucleotides: TGCGCCAGCAGCTTGGGACAGAGGAGTAGCTCCTACGAGCAGTACTTC.